The 21 T cell receptor beta chains in this list originate from one sample, sequenced in a study of T cell responses to AZD1222 COVID-19 vaccine. Profiled with immunoSEQ multiplex PCR; TCRdb holds only in-frame clones, not every one. Among some 120,000 clones listed, around 93% were seen once. Sequencing was performed on peripheral blood, taken on day 0 of AZD1222 vaccination. Every receptor here comes from an adult in good health.

The CDR3 nucleotides are TGTGCCAGCAGTTACAACGAACTTACCGGGACAGTCAAACTGTTTTTT. It translates to CASSYNELTGTVKLFF. The chain carries TRBV6-6 and TRBJ1-4, with TRBD1 matching over 7 bases. The V gene end was trimmed by 2 bases and the J gene end by 11 bases; junction bases not matched to a gene: 14. From germline, CDR1 is MNHNY and CDR2 SVGAGI (reference sequence). The CDR3 has 16 residues.

V is TRBV5-1 and J is TRBJ1-4, with D uncertain. The CDR3 has 15 amino acids. The germline gives CDR1 SGHRS, CDR2 YFSETQ. V was clipped by 5 bases and J by 4 bases, with 15 bases between them. CDR3 loop: CASSRAADRNEKLFF. Written as DNA, the CDR3 is TGCGCCAGCAGTCGGGCAGCGGACCGTAATGAAAAACTGTTTTTT.

This sequence joins TRBV29-1 and TRBJ2-2; tentatively, D is TRBD2 (6 bases). Germline-derived CDR1 and CDR2 are SQVTM and ANQGSEA. The V gene lost 6 bases and the J gene lost 2 bases, with 13 bases spanning the gap. The CDR3 sequence is 14 residues long. CDR3 in DNA: TGCAGCGTCCTAGCGTCACTAAACACCGGGGAGCTGTTTTTT. It is translated as CSVLASLNTGELFF.

The chain recombines TRBV6-5 with TRBJ1-1; D gene uncertain. The CDR3 runs 14 residues. The V gene's germline CDR1 is MNHEY and CDR2 SVGAGI. V lost 0 bases and J lost 4, with 9 bases in between. The CDR3 protein is CASSYSLRTTEAFF. CDR3 nucleotides: TGTGCCAGCAGTTACTCACTCCGGACCACTGAAGCTTTCTTT.

The chain recombines TRBV29-1 with TRBJ2-7; a possible D gene is TRBD1 (6 bases). Looked up from germline, CDR1 is SQVTM and CDR2 is ANQGSEA. This CDR3 region has 13 residues. V lost 3 bases and J 3 bases, leaving 12 bases between the germline ends. The CDR3: CSVDGQGFYEQYF. The CDR3 region has the DNA TGCAGCGTTGATGGCCAGGGGTTCTACGAGCAGTACTTC.

The V and J genes are TRBV19 and TRBJ2-7; the match to TRBD1 covers 8 bases. V shed 4 bases and J 4 bases; nucleotides not matched to a gene: 6. The CDR3 extends over 14 amino acids. Per germline, CDR1 LNHDA and CDR2 SQIVND (reference sequence). DNA for the CDR3: TGTGCCAGTAGTACGACGGACAGGGTTTACGAGCAGTACTTC. It yields the protein CASSTTDRVYEQYF.

The J gene is TRBJ1-2, the V gene TRBV6-5, with D possibly being TRBD1 (5 bases). This CDR3 has 13 amino acids. Germline lookup yields CDR1 MNHEY and CDR2 SVGAGI. Trimming removed 6 bases from V and 5 bases from J, with 13 bases in between. The CDR3 DNA reads TGTGCCAGCAGGCCGGGACTTCGATATGGCTACACCTTC. This encodes CASRPGLRYGYTF.

The chain joins TRBV3-1 (or the pseudogene TRBV3-2) to TRBJ2-7, with 11 bases lining up with TRBD2. Per germline, CDR1 LGHDT and CDR2 YNNKEL (reference sequence). The CDR3 runs 15 residues. The junction had 5 bases not matched to a gene; V was cut back by 4 bases and J by 3 bases. Written as DNA, the CDR3 is TGTGCCAGCAGCCTCGGACTAGCGGGTAGCTACGAGCAGTACTTC. Amino acids: CASSLGLAGSYEQYF.

The chain is built from TRBV7-7 and TRBJ2-3; tentatively, D is TRBD2 (5 bases). Trimming took 3 bases from V and 2 from J, leaving 9 bases between them. CDR3 length equals 14 residues. In germline, CDR1 is SSHAT, CDR2 FNYEAQ (reference sequence). The CDR3 DNA reads as TGTGCCAGCAGCTTGGGCGGGCTCACAGATACGCAGTATTTT. Translating it yields CASSLGGLTDTQYF.

This clone has just one count. This chain connects TRBV5-4 to TRBJ2-4; maybe TRBD2 (6 bases). V was trimmed by 0 bases and J by 4 bases, leaving 17 bases between them. The CDR3 covers 17 residues. Germline-derived CDR1 and CDR2 are SGHNT and YYREEE (reference sequence). The CDR3 region has the DNA TGTGCCAGCAGCTTGGGGGGGGTGAGCTCCTCAAAAAACATTCAGTACTTC. This translates into CASSLGGVSSSKNIQYF.

The table lists this clone with a count of one. The chain has TRBV5-1 and TRBJ2-2; TRBD2 matches at 7 bases. CDR1 and CDR2 (germline): SGHRS, YFSETQ. V trimming: 4 bases; J trimming: 5 bases; junction bases outside the gene matches: 8. The CDR3 has 15 residues. CDR3: CASSAGLGGTGELFF. For the CDR3, the DNA is TGCGCCAGCAGCGCCGGACTAGGAGGGACCGGGGAGCTGTTTTTT.

The chain couples TRBV28 to TRBJ1-5, with 9 bases matching TRBD1. Trimming removed 6 bases from V and 8 bases from J; junction bases left unmatched: 14. CDR1 is MDHEN, CDR2 SYDVKM, per germline. The CDR3 runs to 16 residues. In nucleotides, the CDR3 is TGTGCCAGCAGAACTGACGGGACAGGGTTTATGGAGCCCCAGCATTTT. This gives the protein CASRTDGTGFMEPQHF.

Here the CDR3 DNA reads TGTGCCAGCAGCTTAGATCGACAGGACTATAGGGAGCAGTACTTC. It translates to CASSLDRQDYREQYF. The rearrangement joins TRBV7-7 to TRBJ2-7; D might be TRBD1 or TRBD2, each matching 6 bases. Trimming pared 1 base from V and 7 bases from J, leaving 17 bases between. This CDR3 comprises 15 residues. The V gene's germline CDR1 is SSHAT and CDR2 FNYEAQ (reference sequence).

The chain joins TRBV27 to TRBJ1-2; perhaps TRBD1 as D (5 bases). The CDR3 is made up of 18 amino acids. Per germline, CDR1 MNHEY and CDR2 SMNVEV (reference sequence). The ends were cut back, 3 bases at V and 4 bases at J, with 24 bases in the middle. For the CDR3, the DNA is TGTGCCAGCAGTTTCGGCCTCCAATTCGGGACGTTCATCTATGGCTACACCTTC. Its translation: CASSFGLQFGTFIYGYTF.

In this sample, this clone turned up once. V usage is TRBV7-9 and J usage is TRBJ2-7; 12 nucleotides line up with TRBD2. V lost 1 base and J lost 5; bases outside the gene matches: 9. Germline V CDR1 and CDR2: SEHNR, FQNEAQ (reference sequence). The CDR3 contains 17 residues. In DNA, the CDR3 is TGTGCCAGCAGCTTAGATTCGCTAGCGGGAGGGGTTAACGAGCAGTACTTC. It encodes CASSLDSLAGGVNEQYF.

The chain couples TRBV6-5 to TRBJ2-5; unclear D gene. Germline V CDR1 and CDR2: MNHEY, SVGAGI. There are 11 residues in the CDR3. Trimming removed 6 bases at V and 4 bases at J, with 6 bases between. The DNA for the CDR3 is TGTGCCAGCAGCTTCCCAGAGACCCAGTACTTC. Translation: CASSFPETQYF.

The rearrangement uses TRBV28 and TRBJ1-1; D unclear. The V gene's germline CDR1 is MDHEN and CDR2 SYDVKM. The V gene lost 5 bases and the J gene lost 10 bases, with 8 bases spanning the gap. This CDR3 is built from 10 residues. The CDR3 reads CASSRIGAFF. The CDR3 DNA is TGTGCCAGCAGTCGGATAGGAGCTTTCTTT.

The chain recombines TRBV4-1 with TRBJ2-2; D not resolved. V was clipped by 4 bases and J by 5 bases, with 2 bases between them. The length of the CDR3 is 11 residues. Germline V gene lookup returns CDR1 MGHRA and CDR2 YSYEKL. The CDR3 DNA reads TGCGCCAGCAGCCTAACCGGGGAGCTGTTTTTT. Its translation: CASSLTGELFF.

The rearrangement uses TRBV10-3 and TRBJ1-6, with TRBD1 as a possible D gene (6 bases). The V end was cut by 5 bases, the J end by 8 bases, with 7 bases between. This CDR3 has 12 amino acids. Germline V gene data show CDR1 as ENHRY and CDR2 as SYGVKD. This CDR3 is CAISSGDSPLHF. The CDR3 region has the DNA TGTGCCATCAGTTCAGGGGATTCACCCCTCCACTTT.

The J gene is TRBJ2-3, the V gene TRBV20-1; no definite D call. The ends were cut back, 8 bases at V and 1 base at J, with 7 bases in the middle. Germline V gives CDR1 DFQATT, CDR2 SNEGSKA (reference sequence). The CDR3 runs to 11 residues. CDR3 in DNA: TGCAGTCCATACCGCACAGATACGCAGTATTTT. Translated, it gives CSPYRTDTQYF.

This rearrangement joins TRBV3-1 (or the pseudogene TRBV3-2) to TRBJ2-1, with 12 nucleotides matching TRBD2. The CDR3 sequence is 18 residues long. Germline V gene lookup returns CDR1 LGHDT and CDR2 YNNKEL (reference sequence). Trimming cost V 1 base and J 2 bases; bases outside gene matches: 6. The DNA for the CDR3 is TGTGCCAGCAGCCAAGTATTGCCTAGCGGGAGGGCCTACAATGAGCAGTTCTTC. Translated, it gives CASSQVLPSGRAYNEQFF.